The present T cell receptor beta chain was sequenced within a study of graft-versus-host responses after intestinal transplantation. Across the study: Tacrolimus and steroids were given for about 3 years to all recipients after anti-thymocyte globulin induction.

Between the trimmed V and J ends, which lost 3 bases and 3 bases, there was a span of 15 bases. The V gene's germline CDR1 is SEHNR and CDR2 FQNEAQ (reference sequence). This CDR3 is 15 amino acids long. Findings and caveats of the study: Early post-transplant declines in HvG were associated with peak levels of circulating GvH clones.

This table comes from immunoSEQ multiplex PCR, and its TCRdb copy is limited to in-frame clones, with some not included. The sample contains over 75,000 clones, around 86% of which appear only once. This clone showed up just a few times. Its antigen is not known. The sample was unstimulated CD8+ T cells sorted from spleen or lymph node cells, taken before transplant. The rearrangement uses TRBV7-9 and TRBJ2-7, with no clear D. The source of this sequence is a human donor who was the organ donor for an intestinal transplant. CDR3 nucleotides: TGTGCCAGCAGCTTTGTCTACCTTGGGGACTACGAGCAGTACTTC. Translating gives CASSFVYLGDYEQYF.